Sequencing of this TCR beta chain was carried out in a study of blood T cell repertoires in COVID-19. Study-level background: Sample material is recorded as cDNA or gDNA derived from T cells, B-cell-depleted T cells, or PBMCs.

Germline CDR1 and CDR2: MNHEY and SVGAGI. V shed 6 bases and J shed 9 bases, with 15 bases lying between them. The CDR3 has 12 residues. Profiling relied on immunoSEQ multiplex PCR, and the TCRdb table lists in-frame clones only, not all of them. This table holds approximately 480,000 clones, approximately 89% found once. The chain recombines TRBV6-5 with TRBJ2-7; D possibly corresponds to TRBD1 (5 bases). Sequencing was performed on peripheral blood. The TCR originated in a young man with COVID-19, enrolled during active disease. The CDR3 DNA reads as TGTGCCAGCAGGACAGACAGAATTGTGCAGTACTTC. This translates into CASRTDRIVQYF.